A single sample is the source of the 20 T cell receptor beta chains below, sequenced in a study of blood T cell repertoires in COVID-19. Assay used: immunoSEQ multiplex PCR; TCRdb lists only in-frame clones, some missing. This sample yields about 44,000 clones, of which roughly 90% are seen a single time; over 20% belongs to the top ten. The sample was peripheral blood. Source of these receptors: a woman aged 80 or over in a cohort sampled during active or convalescent COVID-19.

A single count supports this clone. This chain links TRBV4-3 with TRBJ1-2, with 7 bases identical to TRBD1. The ends lost 1 base at V and 3 bases at J; junction bases unmatched: 14. Germline CDR1 reads LGHNA; CDR2 reads YSLEER. The CDR3 sequence is 18 residues long. CDR3 sequence: CASSQGTGTELPHYGYTF. The CDR3 DNA reads as TGCGCCAGCAGCCAAGGAACCGGGACAGAACTACCCCACTATGGCTACACCTTC.

This chain joins TRBV20-1 and TRBJ1-2; possibly TRBD1 for D (5 bases). V was trimmed by 6 bases and J by 6 bases, leaving 11 bases between them. This CDR3 region has 11 residues. The V gene's germline CDR1 is DFQATT and CDR2 SNEGSKA (reference sequence). In DNA form, the CDR3 reads TGCAGTGCCGGGGGTTATGATGGCTACACCTTC. Translation: CSAGGYDGYTF.

In the case of this clone: The sample holds other DNA sequences that translate to the same CDR3. V and J are TRBV5-1 and TRBJ2-5, with 10 bases identical to TRBD2. This CDR3 has 16 residues. J was trimmed by 6 bases and V by 0 bases; bases with no gene match: 8. The germline V gene encodes CDR1 SGHRS and CDR2 YFSETQ. The CDR3 DNA sequence: TGCGCCAGCAGCTTGGATGGCAGCGGGGGGGGACAGACCCAGTACTTC. Its protein is CASSLDGSGGGQTQYF.

This chain joins TRBV3-1 (or the pseudogene TRBV3-2) and TRBJ2-7, with 14 bases matching TRBD2. The CDR3 has 15 amino acids. The trim removed 4 bases at V and 4 bases at J, leaving 3 bases unmatched. The germline CDR1 and CDR2 sequences are LGHDT and YNNKEL (reference sequence). CDR3 sequence reads: CASSRLAGGPYEQYF. Written as DNA, the CDR3 is TGTGCCAGCAGCCGACTAGCGGGAGGGCCTTACGAGCAGTACTTC.

This clone was detected only a few times. This sequence joins TRBV10-3 and TRBJ2-5, with 8 bases identical to TRBD1. Germline CDR1 and CDR2: ENHRY and SYGVKD. The CDR3 length is 16 residues. The V and J ends lost 2 bases and 5 bases, in that order; junction bases with no gene match: 10. CDR3 bases: TGTGCCATCAGTGAGCGACCGGACAGGGTCGGTGAGACCCAGTACTTC. This gives the protein CAISERPDRVGETQYF.

The sample holds one count of this clone. The CDR3 nucleotides are TGTGCCAGCAGCCCCGACATTAACTATGGCTACACCTTC. Its translation is CASSPDINYGYTF. The chain has TRBV12-3 or TRBV12-4 and TRBJ1-2; D not resolved. Trimming stripped 6 bases from V and 1 base from J, with 9 bases between. The CDR3 contains 13 residues.

This chain links TRBV10-3 with TRBJ1-2; 8 bases line up with TRBD1. CDR3 size: 15 residues. CDR1 and CDR2 from the germline V gene are ENHRY and SYGVKD. J gave up 4 bases and V 4 bases, and 8 bases lay outside the gene matches. The CDR3 nucleotides read TGTGCCATCAGTGGGGGCGGACAGGGCGGCTATGGCTACACCTTC. Its translation is CAISGGGQGGYGYTF.

This sequence joins TRBV7-2 and TRBJ1-5; TRBD1 might be the D (6 bases). The CDR3 runs to 14 residues. Trimming stripped 5 bases from V and 5 bases from J, with 13 bases between. Germline V gives CDR1 SGHTA, CDR2 FQGNSA. CDR3: CASSQQTGYQPQHF. The DNA of the CDR3 is TGTGCCAGCAGCCAGCAGACAGGATATCAGCCCCAGCATTTT.

The chain couples TRBV10-2 to TRBJ2-1; 10 bases line up with TRBD2. V shed 5 bases, J shed 8 bases, and the junction held 12 bases outside the gene matches. Germline V CDR1 and CDR2: WSHSY, SAAADI. The CDR3 covers 16 residues. CDR3 DNA: TGCGCCAGCAGTTCTATTACACTAGCGGGAATTGATGAGCAGTTCTTC. Amino acids: CASSSITLAGIDEQFF.

This chain connects TRBV7-9 to TRBJ2-1; TRBD2 matches 7 bases. Per the germline V gene, CDR1 is SEHNR and CDR2 is FQNEAQ (reference sequence). Trimming at V came to 4 bases and at J to 6 bases, leaving 6 bases not matched to a gene. The CDR3 loop spans 14 amino acids. CDR3 sequence (DNA): TGTGCCAGCAGCTCAGTGGGGGGGGTCAATGAGCAGTTCTTC. Translation gives CASSSVGGVNEQFF.

The chain uses TRBV7-2 and TRBJ2-7, with TRBD2 matching over 13 bases. J gave up 4 bases and V 2 bases, and 8 bases lay outside the gene matches. The CDR3 covers 17 residues. Germline CDR1 reads SGHTA; CDR2 reads FQGNSA. As DNA, the CDR3 is TGTGCCAGCAGCTTACGGGTAGGGACTAGCGGGGAATACGAGCAGTACTTC. Translation: CASSLRVGTSGEYEQYF.

Comment on this clone: The same CDR3 can be traced to other DNA sequences in this sample. The V and J genes are TRBV2 and TRBJ2-7, with D perhaps TRBD1 (6 bases). CDR3 length equals 15 residues. CDR1 and CDR2 (germline): SNHLY, FYNNEI. Trimming shortened V by 1 base and J by 0 bases, and 10 bases separated the two germline ends. The CDR3 protein is CASSEGAGVSYEQYF. In DNA form, the CDR3 reads TGTGCCAGCAGTGAAGGGGCAGGGGTCTCCTACGAGCAGTACTTC.

This rearrangement joins TRBV11-3 to TRBJ2-1; 7 bases align to TRBD2. CDR3 size: 15 residues. CDR1 and CDR2 from the germline V gene are SGHNT and YENEEA. J gave up 0 bases and V 5 bases, and 4 bases lay outside the gene matches. CDR3 residues: CASSLGGGSYNEQFF. Here the CDR3 DNA reads TGTGCCAGCAGCCTTGGGGGGGGCTCCTACAATGAGCAGTTCTTC.

V usage is TRBV4-3 and J usage is TRBJ2-7, with D tentatively TRBD1 (5 bases). V was pared by 0 bases and J by 3 bases, with 9 bases between. The CDR3 is 14 amino acids. Germline V gene data show CDR1 as LGHNA and CDR2 as YSLEER. The CDR3, as DNA: TGCGCCAGCAGCCAAGATCTAGGGGTCTACGAGCAGTACTTC. Encoded protein: CASSQDLGVYEQYF.

The chain has TRBV9 and TRBJ2-4; 13 bases line up with TRBD2. The J segment lost 8 bases and the V segment lost 0 bases, leaving 2 bases of the junction unmatched. This CDR3 contains 15 residues. Looked up from germline, CDR1 is SGDLS and CDR2 is YYNGEE. DNA of the CDR3: TGTGCCAGCAGCGTAGGGACTAGCGGGGGTGACATTCAGTACTTC. Protein product: CASSVGTSGGDIQYF.

The DNA of the CDR3 is TGTGCCAGTAGTATCGTAGCGGGGGAAACGCAGTATTTT. Translated, it gives CASSIVAGETQYF. The chain recombines TRBV19 with TRBJ2-3; 9 bases are shared with TRBD2. The ends lost 3 bases at V and 9 bases at J; junction bases unmatched: 4. Germline V CDR1 and CDR2: LNHDA, SQIVND (reference sequence). The CDR3 extends over 13 amino acids.

V and J are TRBV11-2 and TRBJ2-5, with D maybe TRBD1 (5 bases). V lost 5 bases, J lost 5 bases, and 21 bases lay in between. The CDR3 is 16 amino acids. The germline CDR1 and CDR2 sequences are SGHAT and FQNNGV. The CDR3 DNA reads TGTGCCAGCAGCAACCCCCCATTATTAGGGGTGGAGACCCAGTACTTC. It yields the protein CASSNPPLLGVETQYF.

This chain links TRBV5-4 with TRBJ2-1; 9 bases agree with TRBD2. After removal of 4 bases from V and 8 bases from J, the junction contained 4 bases not matched to a gene. Germline CDR1 is SGHNT and CDR2 is YYREEE (reference sequence). The length of the CDR3 is 13 residues. The CDR3 loop reads CASSRVAGDEQFF. The CDR3 DNA sequence: TGTGCCAGCAGCCGAGTAGCGGGAGATGAGCAGTTCTTC.

This clone was picked up a small number of times. J is TRBJ2-3 and V is TRBV6-4; D possibly corresponds to TRBD1 (5 bases). Deletions cut 0 bases from V and 2 bases from J, with 9 bases between. The CDR3 length is 15 residues. The germline V gene has CDR1 MRHNA and CDR2 SNTAGT. CDR3 amino acids: CASSDSAGNTDTQYF. For the CDR3, the DNA is TGTGCCAGCAGTGACTCGGCAGGGAACACAGATACGCAGTATTTT.

The rearrangement uses TRBV7-6 and TRBJ1-1; no clear D. The CDR3 contains 13 residues. Trimming stripped 5 bases from V and 3 bases from J, with 10 bases between. The germline V gene encodes CDR1 SGHVS and CDR2 FNYEAQ. This CDR3 is CASSSDWDTEAFF. CDR3 DNA sequence: TGTGCCAGCAGCAGCGACTGGGACACTGAAGCTTTCTTT.